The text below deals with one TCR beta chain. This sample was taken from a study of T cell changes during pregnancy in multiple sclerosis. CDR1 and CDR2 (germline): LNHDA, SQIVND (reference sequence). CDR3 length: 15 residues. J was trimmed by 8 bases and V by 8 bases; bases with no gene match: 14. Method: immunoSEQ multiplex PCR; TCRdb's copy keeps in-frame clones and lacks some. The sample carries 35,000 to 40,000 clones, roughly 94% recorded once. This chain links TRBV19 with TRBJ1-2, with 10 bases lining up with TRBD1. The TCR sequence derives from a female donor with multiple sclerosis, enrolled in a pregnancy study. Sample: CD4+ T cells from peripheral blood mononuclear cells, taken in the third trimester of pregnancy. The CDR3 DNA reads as TGTGCCAGTGGCAGATTGGACAGGGGGTCCTACGGCTACACCTTC. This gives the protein CASGRLDRGSYGYTF.